One and the same sample provided the 28 T cell receptor beta chains below, sequenced in a study of identical twins. MiXCR was run by TCRdb on the 5' RACE reads, yielding one entry per CDR3 protein. The sample lists about 340,000 distinct CDR3 sequences, 12% occurring once. Separately, the same data were catalogued under a study of yellow fever vaccine responses in identical twins.

Material: CD8+ T cells sorted from blood. These receptors were collected from a woman aged 18-29 years in good health.

This clonotype was detected only a few times. The V call is TRBV7-6, the J call TRBJ2-3; the D gene is possibly TRBD2 (7 bases). Germline CDR1 is SGHVS and CDR2 is FNYEAQ. This CDR3 is built from 16 residues. V gave up 1 base and J gave up 2 bases, with 13 bases separating them. CDR3 residues: CASSLVGGGHTDTQYF. CDR3 coding DNA: TGTGCCAGCAGCTTAGTGGGCGGGGGCCACACAGATACGCAGTATTTT.

The CDR3 here is CASSLLWTSGSSDTQYF. The CDR3 bases are TGCGCCAGCAGCCTCCTTTGGACTAGCGGGAGTTCAGATACGCAGTATTTT. The chain couples TRBV4-1 to TRBJ2-3; 13 bases align to TRBD2. The CDR3 totals 17 residues. V was clipped by 4 bases and J by 4 bases; unmatched bases: 8. Germline V gene sequence: CDR1 MGHRA, CDR2 YSYEKL.

The chain links TRBV4-1 to TRBJ2-7; 7 nucleotides align to TRBD1. CDR3 length equals 15 residues. V was pared by 2 bases and J by 4 bases, with 8 bases of the junction left unmatched. Per the germline V gene, CDR1 is MGHRA and CDR2 is YSYEKL. The DNA for the CDR3 is TGCGCCAGCAGCCAAATTAGACAGGGTCAATACGAGCAGTACTTC. It translates to CASSQIRQGQYEQYF.

V and J are TRBV4-1 and TRBJ2-3; TRBD2 aligns across 9 bases. Germline assignment: CDR1 MGHRA and CDR2 YSYEKL. The CDR3 is 17 residues long. V dropped 0 bases and J dropped 1; count of bases not matched to a gene: 5. This CDR3 reads CASSQDGGTSRTDTQYF. The CDR3 nucleotides read TGCGCCAGCAGCCAAGATGGGGGGACTAGCCGCACAGATACGCAGTATTTT.

This clonotype was seen more than once but under ten times. The V gene is TRBV4-1, the J gene TRBJ2-2, with 7 nucleotides matching TRBD2. V gave up 3 bases and J gave up 3 bases; unmatched junction bases: 7. This CDR3 has 16 residues. Germline V gives CDR1 MGHRA, CDR2 YSYEKL. CDR3 protein: CASSHTEGRDTGELFF. CDR3 DNA: TGCGCCAGCAGCCATACCGAAGGGAGGGACACCGGGGAGCTGTTTTTT.

Many counts were recorded for this clonotype. The rearrangement uses TRBV29-1 and TRBJ2-1; 11 positions agree with TRBD2. This CDR3 is built from 17 residues. The ends lost 1 base at V and 2 bases at J; junction bases unmatched: 7. Germline lookup yields CDR1 SQVTM and CDR2 ANQGSEA. The CDR3 sequence: CSVEVVLAGGPYNEQFF. The CDR3 DNA is TGCAGCGTTGAAGTCGTTCTAGCGGGAGGCCCCTACAATGAGCAGTTCTTC.

This clonotype was counted between two and nine times. The rearrangement joins TRBV12-3 or TRBV12-4 to TRBJ2-1, with TRBD2 matching over 9 bases. The CDR3 spans 17 residues. Trimming took 0 bases from V and 3 from J; bases not matched to a gene: 6. The CDR3 loop reads CASSLAGRGGLYNEQFF. CDR3 nucleotides: TGTGCCAGCAGTTTAGCGGGGCGGGGGGGCCTCTACAATGAGCAGTTCTTC.

J is TRBJ2-7 and V is TRBV7-2; perhaps TRBD2 as D (5 bases). V was shortened by 5 bases and J by 4 bases, with 15 bases between the two germline ends. In germline, CDR1 is SGHTA, CDR2 FQGNSA. The CDR3 totals 14 residues. The CDR3 region is CASSLLGPGYEQYF. The CDR3 region has the DNA TGTGCCAGCAGCCTACTAGGTCCGGGGTACGAGCAGTACTTC. Full variable domain (missing parts from reference TRBV7-2 and TRBJ2-7): GAGVSQSPSNKVTEKGKDVELRCDPISGHTALYWYRQSLGQGLEFLIYFQGNSAPDKSGLPSDRFSAERTGGSVSTLTIQRTQQEDSAVYLCASSLLGPGYEQYFGPGTRLTVT.

This clonotype was counted only a few times. V is TRBV3-1 and J is TRBJ2-1; the D gene is possibly TRBD1 (6 bases). The V and J ends lost 11 bases and 3 bases respectively, with 14 bases between them. This CDR3 is built from 13 residues. Germline-derived CDR1 and CDR2 are LGHDT and YNNKEL (reference sequence). CDR3: CAAGELNYNEQFF. DNA for the CDR3: TGTGCCGCAGGGGAACTAAACTACAATGAGCAGTTCTTC.

This clonotype was counted at least ten times. J is TRBJ2-1 and V is TRBV7-2; TRBD1 is a possible D gene (5 bases). Germline assignment: CDR1 SGHTA and CDR2 FQGNSA. The CDR3 is 15 amino acids. V was trimmed by 1 base and J by 8 bases, leaving 15 bases between them. For the CDR3, the DNA is TGTGCCAGCAGCTTAGAGGTTCAGGGAATTCATGAGCAGTTCTTC. It codes for CASSLEVQGIHEQFF.

This clonotype was counted ten times or more. The CDR3 loop is CASSFRTQLNYGYTF. The CDR3 region has the DNA TGTGCCAGCAGCTTCCGGACCCAGCTCAACTATGGCTACACCTTC. This chain uses TRBV7-8 with TRBJ1-2; no firm D call. V was pared by 3 bases and J by 2 bases, with 13 bases between. The germline gives CDR1 SGHVS, CDR2 FQNEAQ. The CDR3 consists of 15 residues.

This chain connects TRBV18 to TRBJ1-5; D possibly corresponds to TRBD1 (5 bases). CDR1 KGHSH and CDR2 LQKENI come from the germline V gene. The ends were cut back, 3 bases at V and 7 bases at J, with 13 bases in the middle. The CDR3 is made up of 14 amino acids. The DNA of the CDR3 is TGTGCCAGCTCACCGAGGCTCTGGGGCCAGCCCCAGCATTTT. Translation: CASSPRLWGQPQHF.

This sequence joins TRBV2 and TRBJ1-2; D may be TRBD1 (5 bases). The germline V gene has CDR1 SNHLY and CDR2 FYNNEI. Trimming pared 7 bases from V and 7 bases from J, leaving 22 bases between. CDR3 length: 15 residues. CDR3 DNA: TGTGCCAGCATGCTTGCGTCCGGGACGGCGTTTGGCTACACCTTC. Encoded protein: CASMLASGTAFGYTF. Based on the CDR3 plus reference TRBV2 and TRBJ1-2, the full variable domain is EPEVTQTPSHQVTQMGQEVILRCVPISNHLYFYWYRQILGQKVEFLVSFYNNEISEKSEIFDDQFSVERPDGSNFTLKIRSTKLEDSAMYFCASMLASGTAFGYTFGSGTRLTVV.

This clonotype was seen a handful of times. The chain employs TRBV19 and TRBJ1-2; tentatively, D is TRBD1 (5 bases). The CDR3 spans 12 residues. Per germline, CDR1 LNHDA and CDR2 SQIVND (reference sequence). The V and J ends lost 3 bases and 4 bases respectively, with 6 bases between them. The CDR3 loop is CASSMDTYGYTF. As DNA, the CDR3 is TGTGCCAGTAGTATGGACACCTATGGCTACACCTTC.

The rearrangement uses TRBV13 and TRBJ2-1; 10 bases map to TRBD2. The CDR3 spans 15 residues. CDR1 and CDR2 (germline): PRHDT, FYEKMQ (reference sequence). J lost 2 bases, V lost 5 bases, and 3 bases had no gene match. CDR3 residues: CASSQGTSAYNEQFF. The CDR3 region has the DNA TGTGCCAGCAGCCAGGGGACTAGCGCCTACAATGAGCAGTTCTTC.

This clonotype was seen only a few times. The CDR3 DNA follows: TGTGCCAGCCAAAACTGGGCGGGAGTTTACAATGAGCAGTTCTTC. Translating gives CASQNWAGVYNEQFF. The chain links TRBV11-2 to TRBJ2-1; 7 positions agree with TRBD2. Trimming took 8 bases from V and 4 from J; bases not matched to a gene: 11. The germline V gene has CDR1 SGHAT and CDR2 FQNNGV. The CDR3 length is 15 residues.

The chain has TRBV28 and TRBJ2-7; TRBD1 aligns across 7 bases. CDR1 and CDR2 (germline): MDHEN, SYDVKM. J lost 5 bases, V lost 6 bases, and 13 bases had no gene match. The CDR3 covers 15 residues. The CDR3 nucleotides are TGTGCCAGCAGGGTCCGAGACAGGGATTTCCACGAGCAGTACTTC. Its protein is CASRVRDRDFHEQYF.

This clonotype was observed at least ten times. The V call is TRBV15, the J call TRBJ2-2; D is unresolved. The CDR3 runs 14 residues. CDR1 and CDR2 (germline): LNHNV, YYDKDF (reference sequence). V lost 6 bases to trimming and J lost 2 bases, with 10 bases between them. The CDR3 sequence is CATSNRFNTGELFF. In DNA form, the CDR3 reads TGTGCCACCAGTAACAGATTTAACACCGGGGAGCTGTTTTTT.

V and J are TRBV12-3 or TRBV12-4 and TRBJ2-5; TRBD2 matches 11 bases. The V segment lost 4 bases and the J segment 2 bases; nucleotides outside the gene matches: 6. CDR3 size: 16 residues. This chain's CDR3 is CASSSPGLADQETQYF. The CDR3 DNA reads as TGTGCCAGCAGTTCCCCGGGACTAGCGGATCAAGAGACCCAGTACTTC.

The chain joins TRBV6-1 to TRBJ2-7; D unclear. Trimming took 8 bases from V and 0 from J, leaving 11 bases between them. The CDR3 extends over 13 amino acids. Germline assignment: CDR1 MNHNS and CDR2 SASEGT. CDR3 region: CASYGADSYEQYF. The CDR3 nucleotides read TGTGCCAGCTATGGCGCGGACTCCTACGAGCAGTACTTC.

This clonotype has at least ten counts. This sequence joins TRBV24-1 and TRBJ1-1, with TRBD1 matching over 9 bases. Germline V gene lookup returns CDR1 KGHDR and CDR2 SFDVKD. The CDR3 contains 15 residues. J lost 1 base, V lost 7 bases, and 6 bases had no gene match. CDR3 nucleotides: TGTGCCACCAGAGCGCCGGGACAGGGGAACACTGAAGCTTTCTTT. This gives the protein CATRAPGQGNTEAFF.

This clonotype came up a few times. This chain joins TRBV6-1 and TRBJ2-5, with 9 nucleotides matching TRBD1. The germline V gene encodes CDR1 MNHNS and CDR2 SASEGT. This CDR3 has 15 amino acids. J lost 7 bases, V lost 6 bases, and 12 bases had no gene match. CDR3: CASSIQGARSRTQYF. CDR3 in DNA: TGTGCCAGCAGCATACAGGGGGCGCGGTCAAGGACCCAGTACTTC.

This clonotype has a handful of counts. The chain recombines TRBV27 with TRBJ2-1; D may be TRBD2 (5 bases). Trimming cost V 7 bases and J 10 bases, with 11 bases left between them. Germline loops: CDR1 MNHEY, CDR2 SMNVEV (reference sequence). This CDR3 has 11 residues. The DNA for the CDR3 is TGTGCCAGCACAGGAGGCTGGGAGCAGTTCTTC. Amino acids: CASTGGWEQFF.

The genes are TRBV5-8 and TRBJ2-4; TRBD2 is a possible D gene (6 bases). The CDR3 is 15 amino acids. Per germline, CDR1 SGHTS and CDR2 YDEGEE. Trimming took 5 bases from V and 7 from J, leaving 19 bases between them. The CDR3 spells CASREGWLAKNIQYF. CDR3 coding DNA: TGTGCCAGCAGGGAGGGATGGCTAGCTAAGAACATTCAGTACTTC.

This clonotype was counted only a few times. This chain links TRBV19 with TRBJ2-7, with D unclear. V was trimmed by 5 bases and J by 7 bases, leaving 12 bases between them. Per the germline V gene, CDR1 is LNHDA and CDR2 is SQIVND (reference sequence). The CDR3 contains 12 residues. For the CDR3, the DNA is TGTGCCAGTAGTGATCCCGGCCGGGAGCAGTACTTC. It specifies CASSDPGREQYF.

This clonotype was seen more than once but under ten times. The chain joins TRBV6-1 to TRBJ2-5; D uncertain. Germline CDR1 is MNHNS and CDR2 is SASEGT. The CDR3 contains 14 residues. V was pared by 5 bases and J by 2 bases, with 12 bases between. CDR3 in amino acids: CASSQKRRQETQYF. The CDR3 region has the DNA TGTGCCAGCAGTCAAAAAAGACGGCAAGAGACCCAGTACTTC.

This clonotype has just a few counts. The V and J genes are TRBV4-1 and TRBJ2-3; 8 bases are shared with TRBD2. Germline-derived CDR1 and CDR2 are MGHRA and YSYEKL. V was clipped by 1 base and J by 6 bases; unmatched bases: 12. This CDR3 has 17 amino acids. CDR3 bases: TGCGCCAGCAGCCAAGGATTGACCTACGGGAGGGAGGATACGCAGTATTTT. It specifies CASSQGLTYGREDTQYF.

V gene TRBV13 combines with J gene TRBJ2-1; 8 bases agree with TRBD2. V shed 2 bases, J shed 0 bases, and the junction held 9 bases outside the gene matches. In germline, CDR1 is PRHDT, CDR2 FYEKMQ (reference sequence). This CDR3 has 18 amino acids. Here the CDR3 reads CASSLTLAGGSSYNEQFF. The CDR3 nucleotides are TGTGCCAGCAGCTTAACCCTAGCGGGCGGGAGCTCCTACAATGAGCAGTTCTTC.